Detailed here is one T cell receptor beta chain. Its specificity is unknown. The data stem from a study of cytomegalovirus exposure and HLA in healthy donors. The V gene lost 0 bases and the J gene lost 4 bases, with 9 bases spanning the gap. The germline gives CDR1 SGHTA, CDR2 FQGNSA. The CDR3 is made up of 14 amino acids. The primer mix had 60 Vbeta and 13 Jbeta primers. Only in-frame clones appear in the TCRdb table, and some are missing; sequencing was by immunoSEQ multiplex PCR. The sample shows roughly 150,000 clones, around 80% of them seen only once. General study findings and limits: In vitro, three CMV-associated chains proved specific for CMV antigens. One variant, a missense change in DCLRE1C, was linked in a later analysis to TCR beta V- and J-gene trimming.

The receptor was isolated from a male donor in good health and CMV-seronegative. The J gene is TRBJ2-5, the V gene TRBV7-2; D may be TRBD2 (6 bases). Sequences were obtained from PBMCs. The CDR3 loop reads CASSLAGGRETQYF. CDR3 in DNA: TGTGCCAGCAGCTTAGCGGGAGGCCGAGAGACCCAGTACTTC.